The next 28 T cell receptor beta chains were all read from a single sample in a study of T cells after yellow fever vaccination. TCRdb redid the calling of the 5' RACE reads with MiXCR, one entry per CDR3 protein. The table lists 250,000 or so distinct CDR3 sequences, 6.9% of them singletons. The starting material was CD4+ T cells sorted from PBMCs, obtained 15 days after the yellow fever booster vaccination. Receptors were obtained from a man aged 30 to 45 who received the YFV17D yellow fever vaccine.

Many counts were recorded for this clonotype. The chain couples TRBV12-3 or TRBV12-4 to TRBJ2-1; 7 nucleotides match TRBD2. V was pared by 6 bases and J by 4 bases, with 6 bases of the junction left unmatched. The CDR3 covers 14 residues. CDR3 coding DNA: TGTGCCAGCAGAGCGGGGCCAGGGTACAATGAGCAGTTCTTC. Its translation: CASRAGPGYNEQFF.

This clonotype was observed a handful of times. V is TRBV29-1 and J is TRBJ2-2, with 7 bases matching TRBD1. The germline V gene encodes CDR1 SQVTM and CDR2 ANQGSEA. CDR3 length: 13 amino acids. The V gene end was trimmed by 5 bases and the J gene end by 2 bases; junction bases not matched to a gene: 2. The CDR3 loop is CSVRQGNTGELFF. The CDR3, as DNA: TGCAGCGTTAGACAGGGTAACACCGGGGAGCTGTTTTTT.

A few counts support this clonotype. The chain is built from TRBV7-9 and TRBJ2-1; TRBD2 agrees at 7 bases. The V and J ends lost 5 bases and 3 bases, in that order; junction bases with no gene match: 7. The CDR3 length is 15 residues. CDR1 SEHNR and CDR2 FQNEAQ come from the germline V gene (reference sequence). CDR3 nucleotides: TGTGCCAGCAGCACCCCCAGCGGGAACTACAATGAGCAGTTCTTC. Translation: CASSTPSGNYNEQFF.

The chain couples TRBV5-1 to TRBJ2-4; 8 bases are shared with TRBD2. The germline gives CDR1 SGHRS, CDR2 YFSETQ. The CDR3 has 14 residues. Germline trimming cut 0 bases from V and 5 bases from J; bases unmatched to any gene: 1. CDR3 DNA: TGCGCCAGCAGCTTGGTCGGGGGGGAAAACATTCAGTACTTC. It encodes CASSLVGGENIQYF.

At least ten counts were recorded for this clonotype. The genes are TRBV4-3 and TRBJ2-3, with 7 bases lining up with TRBD2. The junction had 7 bases not matched to a gene; V was cut back by 0 bases and J by 7 bases. This CDR3 is 15 amino acids long. The germline V gene encodes CDR1 LGHNA and CDR2 YSLEER. The CDR3 protein is CASSQDSGRENTQYF. Written as DNA, the CDR3 is TGCGCCAGCAGCCAAGATTCTGGGCGGGAGAATACGCAGTATTTT.

The CDR3 is CAWSSDLTDTQYF. The CDR3 DNA sequence: TGTGCCTGGTCTTCAGACTTAACAGATACGCAGTATTTT. The chain carries TRBV30 and TRBJ2-3; D is unresolved. CDR1 and CDR2 (germline): GTSNPN, SVGIG (reference sequence). The CDR3 has 13 residues. Trimming took off 5 bases at V and 3 bases at J, with 12 bases between the two ends. The full variable domain, its missing parts supplied by reference TRBV30 and TRBJ2-3, is SQTIHQWPATLVQPVGSPLSLECTVEGTSNPNLYWYRQAAGRGLQLLFYSVGIGQISSEVPQNLSASRPQDRQFILSSKKLLLSDSGFYLCAWSSDLTDTQYFGPGTRLTVL.

This clonotype was found a few times. The genes are TRBV20-1 and TRBJ2-5; tentatively, D is TRBD2 (6 bases). V was trimmed by 3 bases and J by 3 bases, leaving 20 bases between them. CDR3 length: 16 residues. CDR1 and CDR2 from the germline V gene are DFQATT and SNEGSKA (reference sequence). The CDR3: CSASLPQGLLEETQYF. CDR3 sequence (DNA): TGCAGTGCTAGTCTGCCCCAGGGACTGTTGGAAGAGACCCAGTACTTC.

This clonotype was observed a handful of times. The chain couples TRBV15 to TRBJ2-7; no clear D gene. V was clipped by 3 bases and J by 5 bases, with 14 bases between them. This CDR3 spans 14 amino acids. From germline, CDR1 is LNHNV and CDR2 YYDKDF (reference sequence). The DNA for the CDR3 is TGTGCCACCAGCAGGACCCAAAGGGTCGACGAGCAGTACTTC. Translated, it gives CATSRTQRVDEQYF.

Note on this clonotype: A read error may account for a junction end that differs from germline. V is TRBV3-1 and J is TRBJ1-2; 9 bases are shared with TRBD1. The germline CDR1 and CDR2 sequences are LGHDT and YNNKEL (reference sequence). The CDR3 is made up of 18 amino acids. CDR3 bases: TGTGCCTGCAGGTACCGATGGACAGGGGAATCCGGTAACTATGGCTACACCTTC. It codes for CACRYRWTGESGNYGYTF.

This clonotype was picked up a small number of times. The rearrangement joins TRBV7-9 to TRBJ2-1, with TRBD2 identical over 9 bases. The CDR3 runs to 17 residues. J lost 4 bases, V lost 4 bases, and 11 bases had no gene match. Germline lookup yields CDR1 SEHNR and CDR2 FQNEAQ (reference sequence). CDR3 DNA sequence: TGTGCCAGCAGCTCGCGTTGGTCTAGCGGGGCTTACAATGAGCAGTTCTTC. This encodes CASSSRWSSGAYNEQFF.

This clonotype has a count of ten or more. V is TRBV5-1 and J is TRBJ1-1; D is unclear. Trimming shortened V by 2 bases and J by 1 base, and 9 bases separated the two germline ends. The germline gives CDR1 SGHRS, CDR2 YFSETQ. This CDR3 contains 14 residues. The CDR3 sequence is CASSFGDSNTEAFF. CDR3 nucleotide sequence: TGCGCCAGCAGCTTCGGGGATTCGAACACTGAAGCTTTCTTT.

The V call is TRBV10-3, the J call TRBJ2-7; 9 bases align to TRBD2. Trimming at V came to 6 bases and at J to 5 bases, leaving 8 bases not matched to a gene. CDR1 and CDR2 from the germline V gene are ENHRY and SYGVKD. The CDR3 runs 14 residues. The DNA of the CDR3 is TGTGCCATCAGAGCAGGACTAGCGTCCAACGAGCAGTACTTC. Protein sequence: CAIRAGLASNEQYF.

This clonotype was found a few times. J is TRBJ2-5 and V is TRBV19; TRBD2 agrees at 8 bases. J gave up 2 bases and V 5 bases, and 10 bases lay outside the gene matches. The CDR3 contains 16 residues. Per germline, CDR1 LNHDA and CDR2 SQIVND (reference sequence). The CDR3, as DNA: TGTGCCAGTAGTCCCCAAGCGGGACTAGTACAAGAGACCCAGTACTTC. Translating gives CASSPQAGLVQETQYF.

The CDR3 reads CASSFILNTEAFF. The CDR3 nucleotides read TGCGCCAGCAGCTTCATCTTGAACACTGAAGCTTTCTTT. V and J are TRBV5-1 and TRBJ1-1; D uncertain. V dropped 2 bases and J dropped 0 bases, with 5 bases sitting between them. Germline values: CDR1 SGHRS, CDR2 YFSETQ. The CDR3 spans 13 residues.

This clonotype was picked up a small number of times. The chain has TRBV7-3 and TRBJ2-3; D remains unclear. Germline CDR1 is SGHTA and CDR2 is FQGTGA. V was pared by 2 bases and J by 0 bases, with 12 bases between. The CDR3 spans 16 residues. The CDR3 here is CASSLQGFPSTDTQYF. CDR3 in DNA: TGTGCCAGCAGCTTACAAGGGTTCCCTAGCACAGATACGCAGTATTTT. The full variable domain, its missing parts supplied by reference TRBV7-3 and TRBJ2-3, is GAGVSQTPSNKVTEKGKYVELRCDPISGHTALYWYRQSLGQGPEFLIYFQGTGAADDSGLPNDRFFAVRPEGSVSTLKIQRTERGDSAVYLCASSLQGFPSTDTQYFGPGTRLTVL.

The V gene is TRBV20-1, the J gene TRBJ2-2; 10 nucleotides line up with TRBD2. With 6 bases clipped from V and 0 bases from J, the junction kept 4 bases outside the gene matches. This CDR3 has 15 amino acids. The germline gives CDR1 DFQATT, CDR2 SNEGSKA (reference sequence). CDR3 DNA: TGCAGTGCAGTGGGACTAGCGTCGAACACCGGGGAGCTGTTTTTT. The encoded protein is CSAVGLASNTGELFF.

Only a few counts were recorded for this clonotype. The gene calls are TRBV10-3 and TRBJ1-1, with 8 nucleotides matching TRBD1. The CDR3 extends over 16 amino acids. Germline V gene data show CDR1 as ENHRY and CDR2 as SYGVKD. V shed 2 bases, J shed 1 base, and the junction held 6 bases outside the gene matches. CDR3 nucleotides: TGTGCCATCAGTGAGAGGGCAGGGGGCGCGAACACTGAAGCTTTCTTT. Its protein product is CAISERAGGANTEAFF.

This clonotype was seen many times. V usage is TRBV20-1 and J usage is TRBJ1-5, with TRBD1 matching over 7 bases. J was trimmed by 2 bases and V by 2 bases; bases with no gene match: 3. Germline-derived CDR1 and CDR2 are DFQATT and SNEGSKA (reference sequence). The CDR3 length is 14 residues. The chain's CDR3 is CSARRQGGNQPQHF. In DNA form, the CDR3 reads TGCAGTGCTAGACGACAGGGTGGCAATCAGCCCCAGCATTTT.

A few counts support this clonotype. The J gene is TRBJ2-2, the V gene TRBV20-1; the D is unclear. The CDR3 has 8 amino acids. Germline V gene sequence: CDR1 DFQATT, CDR2 SNEGSKA (reference sequence). CDR3 sequence: CRKVELFF. DNA of the CDR3: TGCAGGAAGGTGGAGCTGTTTTTT.

This clonotype was seen more than once but under ten times. The chain joins TRBV30 to TRBJ1-1; the D gene is possibly TRBD1 (5 bases). This CDR3 region has 13 residues. Trimming removed 3 bases at V and 0 bases at J, with 8 bases between. Germline V gene lookup returns CDR1 GTSNPN and CDR2 SVGIG (reference sequence). In DNA, the CDR3 is TGTGCCTGGAGACTGACAGTGAACACTGAAGCTTTCTTT. Translated, it gives CAWRLTVNTEAFF. The full variable domain, in which reference TRBV30 and TRBJ1-1 provide the parts outside the CDR3, is SQTIHQWPATLVQPVGSPLSLECTVEGTSNPNLYWYRQAAGRGLQLLFYSVGIGQISSEVPQNLSASRPQDRQFILSSKKLLLSDSGFYLCAWRLTVNTEAFFGQGTRLTVV.

This clonotype was picked up a small number of times. The rearrangement uses TRBV15 and TRBJ2-1; no reliable D call. This CDR3 has 15 residues. Per the germline V gene, CDR1 is LNHNV and CDR2 is YYDKDF (reference sequence). Trimming pared 0 bases from V and 0 bases from J, leaving 6 bases between. The CDR3 reads CATSRDVNSYNEQFF. The DNA of the CDR3 is TGTGCCACCAGCAGAGACGTAAACTCCTACAATGAGCAGTTCTTC.

This clonotype was found many times. The rearrangement joins TRBV19 to TRBJ2-7; weak D call: TRBD1 (6 bases). V lost 7 bases and J lost 6, with 13 bases in between. From germline, CDR1 is LNHDA and CDR2 SQIVND (reference sequence). The CDR3 is made up of 12 amino acids. The CDR3 here is CASNQGTGEQYF. The CDR3 DNA reads TGTGCCAGTAATCAGGGGACGGGCGAGCAGTACTTC.

This clonotype was seen many times. V usage is TRBV12-3 or TRBV12-4 and J usage is TRBJ1-1; possible D gene TRBD1, 6 bases. The CDR3 has 13 residues. Trimming took off 8 bases at V and 2 bases at J, with 12 bases between the two ends. This CDR3 is CASRGAVNTEAFF. CDR3 nucleotide sequence: TGTGCCAGCCGGGGGGCAGTAAACACTGAAGCTTTCTTT.

The rearrangement links TRBV19 to TRBJ2-5, with D possibly matching TRBD1 (6 bases). With 5 bases removed from V and 3 bases from J, the gap between germline ends came to 13 bases. The CDR3 has 14 amino acids. Germline V gene lookup returns CDR1 LNHDA and CDR2 SQIVND (reference sequence). The CDR3 sequence is CASSRTGQKETQYF. CDR3 nucleotide sequence: TGTGCCAGTAGTCGCACCGGACAGAAAGAGACCCAGTACTTC.

This clonotype has a count of ten or more. This chain uses TRBV5-6 with TRBJ2-3; 13 positions agree with TRBD2. The CDR3 covers 17 residues. J was trimmed by 6 bases and V by 4 bases; bases with no gene match: 11. Germline loops: CDR1 SGHDT, CDR2 YYEEEE. The CDR3 DNA reads as TGTGCCAGCAGCCCGGAACCGACTAGCGGGAGGCGGGATACGCAGTATTTT. It translates to CASSPEPTSGRRDTQYF.

This clonotype came up many times. This rearrangement joins TRBV9 to TRBJ2-1; 10 bases are a match to TRBD2. Germline CDR1 SGDLS, CDR2 YYNGEE. The V and J ends lost 3 bases and 6 bases, in that order; junction bases with no gene match: 6. CDR3 length equals 15 residues. The CDR3 protein is CASSEGVAGGNEQFF. The CDR3 DNA follows: TGTGCCAGCAGCGAGGGGGTAGCGGGAGGCAATGAGCAGTTCTTC.

This rearrangement joins TRBV14 to TRBJ2-3; a possible D gene is TRBD1 (6 bases). V was pared by 4 bases and J by 0 bases, with 20 bases between. The CDR3 has 18 amino acids. Germline CDR1 reads SGHDN; CDR2 reads FVKESK. As DNA, the CDR3 is TGTGCCAGCAGCCGATCAAAAACAGGGCTTGCTAGCACAGATACGCAGTATTTT. Protein sequence: CASSRSKTGLASTDTQYF.

This rearrangement joins TRBV4-2 to TRBJ2-1, with D unclear. The CDR3 has 15 residues. Germline lookup yields CDR1 LGHNA and CDR2 YNFKEQ. Trimming removed 8 bases at V and 0 bases at J, with 14 bases between. This CDR3 reads CASGIHESSYNEQFF. The CDR3 DNA is TGTGCCAGCGGGATCCATGAAAGCTCCTACAATGAGCAGTTCTTC.